The sequence of this T cell receptor beta chain was determined in a study of blood T cell repertoires in COVID-19 (dated by TCRdb to 2020 to 2022). Background for the entire study: The collaborator samples originated in the United States, Italy and Spain and spanned the acute and convalescent phases of COVID-19. The repertoires were made available in a free public database intended to serve as a resource for research on the immune response to SARS-CoV-2. Samples came from the ongoing ImmuneRACE study (first 160 participants) plus 1,254 subjects from 6 global collaborators. The material from the prospective study consisted of cDNA or gDNA derived from T cells, B-cell-depleted T cells, or PBMCs. Where available, HLA class I and class II types were obtained from metadata supplied by the sample provider rather than from assay-based typing. The dataset comprised deeply sampled blood TCRbeta repertoires from subjects exposed to, actively infected with, or recovered from COVID-19. Nearly every sample came with metadata listing a de-identified subject ID, COVID-19 status, age in years and sex. The paper's findings and limits, for the study overall: Clinical and demographic metadata were provided uncurated, with the amount varying by source and participant.

Participants in the prospective study were enrolled through a virtual design, were aged roughly 18 to 100 years, and lived in about two dozen United States geographic areas. In the prospective study, cohorts were assigned on the basis of participant-reported clinical history obtained from a screening survey and a study questionnaire. Recovered participants in ImmuneRACE Cohort 3 were defined as having two consecutive negative NP/OP PCR tests, clearance from a healthcare professional, or resolution of symptoms. Mobile phlebotomists in the prospective study collected whole blood, serum and a nasopharyngeal or oropharyngeal swab from every participant. Additional blood draws and questionnaires over a roughly two-month period could optionally be provided by prospective study participants. Before DNA extraction, blood samples from the prospective study were shipped at room temperature or frozen. Of note for this clone: Its target antigen remains unknown. Base qualities are not recorded, but no much larger clone differs from it by a single base.

Reading the germline V gene (reference sequence) gives CDR1 DFQATT and CDR2 SNEGSKA. Counted from cysteine to phenylalanine, this CDR3 has 15 amino acids. Only the CDR3 DNA stays, 45 bases, in frame from base 1. Compared with germline, V lacks 3 bases and J lacks 0 bases; bases without a gene match: 8. The immunoSEQ Assay, a bias-controlled multiplex PCR, was used to amplify TCRbeta CDR3 regions from genomic DNA. The study's own analysis went as follows. Within the assay, amplification of reference gene primers was used to estimate how many nucleated cells each sample contained. To quantify the absolute abundance of each unique TCRbeta CDR3 rearrangement, sequence reads were collapsed and filtered. For each sample, productive Simpson clonality was calculated by taking the square root of Simpson's diversity index across productive rearrangements. Imported from immuneACCESS, the table was reduced by TCRdb to in-frame sequences with V and J called. These copies leave out some clones; in studies compared against another copy, an unresolved V gene accounts for under half, and the cause of the remainder is not known. That table supplies the V and J calls and clone size; D and trimming were determined from the DNA. The sample records under 300,000 clones, 70% to 90% of which are singletons. The top ten constitute around 16% of the sample.

The chain is encoded by TRBV20-1 joined to TRBJ2-7; TRBD2 agrees with 7 junctional bases. The TCR comes from a man between 18 and 35 years old who had recovered from COVID-19. The specimen sequenced was PBMCs or T cells enriched from blood (not recorded which). The CDR3 region reads CSASISPSGSYEQYF. The nucleotides read TGCAGTGCTAGTATTTCTCCTAGCGGCTCCTACGAGCAGTACTTC.